One T cell receptor beta chain is described in this entry. Its antigen is still unknown. The PBMCs had their origin in roughly 10 ml of fresh peripheral blood. The entry originates in a study of T cells in Graves' hyperthyroidism and ophthalmopathy. General study results and limits: Among clonotypes expanded in thyroid above 0.001, most were also found in blood.

Amplified TCR beta CDR3 regions came from RNA transcripts. With the HTBI primer set, the TCR CDR3 went through a first round of RT-PCR. TCRdb reprocessed the multiplex PCR reads with MiXCR, giving one entry per CDR3 protein. The sample shows under 400,000 distinct CDR3 sequences, 20% to 30% of them seen only once. The CDR3 covers 14 residues. Germline values: CDR1 SGHRS, CDR2 YFSETQ. With 3 bases removed from V and 7 bases from J, the gap between germline ends came to 11 bases. V is TRBV5-1 and J is TRBJ1-6; possible D gene TRBD1, 6 bases. Specimen: blood. This TCR came from a man aged 50-59 years with Graves' hyperthyroidism. The CDR3 region is CASSYGTRNSPLHF. CDR3 coding DNA: TGCGCCAGCAGCTACGGGACACGGAATTCACCCCTCCACTTT.